This is a list of T cell receptor beta chains from one sample in a study of CD8+ T cells in alopecia areata. The repertoire was sequenced with immunoSEQ multiplex PCR; TCRdb's copy has only in-frame clones and lacks some. The profile shows about 150,000 clones, 62% of them singletons. Material: CD8+ T cells sorted from blood. The source is a human donor in good health. Both conserved end residues are part of each CDR3. The order of the fields is clone size, V gene, J gene, D gene, CDR3 protein, CDR3 DNA. The D gene is left open where the match is weak. A row's size may be missing; if present it is once, few, many or a size class.

abundance: -; v_gene: TRBV27; j_gene: TRBJ2-7; d_gene: -; CDR3aa: CASWDFGVYEQYF; CDR3nt: TGTGCCAGCTGGGACTTTGGAGTCTACGAGCAGTACTTC
abundance: -; v_gene: TRBV9; j_gene: TRBJ2-3; d_gene: -; CDR3aa: CASSVAGRGTDTQYF; CDR3nt: TGTGCCAGCAGCGTAGCAGGACGCGGGACAGATACGCAGTATTTT
abundance: -; v_gene: TRBV30; j_gene: TRBJ1-1; d_gene: -; CDR3aa: CAWGTGQVNTEAFF; CDR3nt: TGTGCCTGGGGGACGGGACAAGTGAACACTGAAGCTTTCTTT
abundance: -; v_gene: TRBV4-1; j_gene: TRBJ1-2; d_gene: -; CDR3aa: CASSQDMVGTGYGYTF; CDR3nt: TGCGCCAGCAGCCAAGATATGGTGGGGACTGGCTATGGCTACACCTTC
abundance: -; v_gene: TRBV28; j_gene: TRBJ2-7; d_gene: TRBD1; CDR3aa: CATRTGREQYF; CDR3nt: TGTGCCACTCGGACAGGGAGGGAGCAGTACTTC
abundance: -; v_gene: TRBV14; j_gene: TRBJ2-7; d_gene: TRBD1; CDR3aa: CASSQDLGPPGQGSYEQYF; CDR3nt: TGTGCCAGCAGCCAAGATCTGGGGCCCCCGGGACAGGGGTCCTACGAGCAGTACTTC
abundance: -; v_gene: TRBV29-1; j_gene: TRBJ1-1; d_gene: -; CDR3aa: CSVESVRAEAFF; CDR3nt: TGCAGCGTTGAGTCCGTCCGGGCTGAAGCTTTCTTT
abundance: few; v_gene: TRBV6-5; j_gene: TRBJ1-5; d_gene: -; CDR3aa: CASSYSIGSNQPQHF; CDR3nt: TGTGCCAGCAGTTACTCGATAGGGAGCAATCAGCCCCAGCATTTT
abundance: few; v_gene: TRBV27; j_gene: TRBJ2-7; d_gene: -; CDR3aa: CASSFRQHYEQYF; CDR3nt: TGTGCCAGCAGTTTTAGACAGCACTACGAGCAGTACTTC
abundance: once; v_gene: TRBV29-1; j_gene: TRBJ2-1; d_gene: -; CDR3aa: CSASGQGGVNEQFF; CDR3nt: TGCAGCGCCTCGGGCCAGGGGGGGGTCAATGAGCAGTTCTTC
abundance: -; v_gene: TRBV7-9; j_gene: TRBJ1-2; d_gene: -; CDR3aa: CASSQSGDYYGYTF; CDR3nt: TGTGCCAGCAGCCAATCGGGCGATTACTATGGCTACACCTTC
abundance: -; v_gene: TRBV6-5; j_gene: TRBJ1-2; d_gene: -; CDR3aa: CASIQGPGLNYGYTF; CDR3nt: TGTGCCAGCATTCAAGGGCCGGGCCTCAATTATGGCTACACCTTC
abundance: -; v_gene: TRBV4-2; j_gene: TRBJ2-1; d_gene: -; CDR3aa: CASSQLVGEEQFF; CDR3nt: TGTGCCAGCAGCCAACTCGTCGGAGAGGAGCAGTTCTTC
abundance: -; v_gene: TRBV6-5; j_gene: TRBJ2-1; d_gene: -; CDR3aa: CASTLTRGSYNEQFF; CDR3nt: TGTGCCAGCACCTTAACTAGAGGCTCCTACAATGAGCAGTTCTTC
abundance: -; v_gene: TRBV6-5; j_gene: TRBJ2-7; d_gene: TRBD1; CDR3aa: CASTQQGKTYEQYF; CDR3nt: TGTGCCAGCACCCAACAGGGGAAGACCTACGAGCAGTACTTC
abundance: -; v_gene: TRBV6-1; j_gene: TRBJ1-3; d_gene: -; CDR3aa: CASSEWWADSSEGNTIYF; CDR3nt: TGTGCCAGCAGTGAATGGTGGGCCGATTCTTCGGAAGGAAACACCATATATTTT
abundance: once; v_gene: TRBV6-6; j_gene: TRBJ2-4; d_gene: -; CDR3aa: CASTWRRLAKNIQYF; CDR3nt: TGTGCCAGCACCTGGAGGCGACTAGCCAAAAACATTCAGTACTTC
abundance: -; v_gene: TRBV4-1; j_gene: TRBJ2-3; d_gene: -; CDR3aa: CASSQTDTQYF; CDR3nt: TGCGCCAGCAGCCAGACAGATACGCAGTATTTT
abundance: -; v_gene: TRBV5-1; j_gene: TRBJ2-2; d_gene: TRBD2; CDR3aa: CASSLRLAGGSITGELFF; CDR3nt: TGCGCCAGCAGCTTGCGACTAGCGGGAGGCAGCATAACCGGGGAGCTGTTTTTT
abundance: -; v_gene: TRBV29-1; j_gene: TRBJ1-4; d_gene: -; CDR3aa: CSVTATNEKLFF; CDR3nt: TGCAGCGTGACAGCAACTAATGAAAAACTGTTTTTT
abundance: -; v_gene: TRBV25-1; j_gene: TRBJ1-1; d_gene: -; CDR3aa: CASSVGQKTEAFF; CDR3nt: TGTGCCAGCAGCGTGGGACAAAAAACTGAAGCTTTCTTT
abundance: -; v_gene: TRBV29-1; j_gene: TRBJ2-7; d_gene: -; CDR3aa: CSVDGGPYEQYF; CDR3nt: TGCAGCGTTGATGGGGGGCCCTACGAGCAGTACTTC
abundance: once; v_gene: TRBV27; j_gene: TRBJ2-5; d_gene: TRBD1; CDR3aa: CASSAKGTGRETQYF; CDR3nt: TGTGCCAGCAGTGCAAAAGGGACAGGGAGAGAGACCCAGTACTTC
abundance: -; v_gene: TRBV10-3; j_gene: TRBJ1-1; d_gene: -; CDR3aa: CAIGATEAFF; CDR3nt: TGTGCCATCGGGGCGACTGAAGCTTTCTTT
abundance: -; v_gene: TRBV29-1; j_gene: TRBJ2-1; d_gene: TRBD2; CDR3aa: CSVEGEGVPYNEQFF; CDR3nt: TGCAGCGTCGAAGGGGAGGGCGTCCCTTACAATGAGCAGTTCTTC
abundance: -; v_gene: TRBV4-1; j_gene: TRBJ2-2; d_gene: -; CDR3aa: CASSQGARSSGELFF; CDR3nt: TGCGCCAGCAGCCAAGGAGCGCGATCATCCGGGGAGCTGTTTTTT